A single sample gave rise to the 7 T cell receptor beta chains below, sequenced in a study of cytomegalovirus exposure and HLA in healthy donors. PCR was performed using 60 Vbeta and 13 Jbeta primers. Sequencing was performed with immunoSEQ multiplex PCR; in TCRdb, only in-frame clones are kept and a portion is missing. The sample contains around 200,000 clones, roughly 80% of which appear only once. The sample consisted of PBMCs. The source of these receptors is a girl aged 2-10 years in good health and CMV-seronegative.

This clone was counted between two and nine times. The chain couples TRBV27 to TRBJ1-1; D gene uncertain. Germline loops: CDR1 MNHEY, CDR2 SMNVEV (reference sequence). Trimming took off 5 bases at V and 6 bases at J, with 16 bases between the two ends. The CDR3 sequence is 14 residues long. The CDR3 is CASSMDGRVPEAFF. DNA of the CDR3: TGTGCCAGCAGTATGGATGGGCGTGTCCCTGAAGCTTTCTTT.

The chain uses TRBV27 and TRBJ2-7, with TRBD1 matching over 7 bases. Germline trimming cut 3 bases from V and 0 bases from J; bases unmatched to any gene: 2. The germline V gene encodes CDR1 MNHEY and CDR2 SMNVEV (reference sequence). The length of the CDR3 is 14 residues. CDR3 protein: CASSFQGDSYEQYF. Here the CDR3 DNA reads TGTGCCAGCAGTTTCCAGGGGGACTCCTACGAGCAGTACTTC.

This chain connects TRBV29-1 to TRBJ2-3; TRBD2 aligns across 9 bases. The V gene end was trimmed by 0 bases and the J gene end by 10 bases; junction bases not matched to a gene: 14. The CDR3 is 16 residues long. CDR1 and CDR2 (germline): SQVTM, ANQGSEA. The CDR3: CSVEDRAGTSRDPQYF. As DNA, the CDR3 is TGCAGCGTTGAAGATCGAGCCGGGACTAGCCGTGATCCGCAGTATTTT.

This chain joins TRBV2 and TRBJ2-3; 9 bases fit TRBD1. This CDR3 has 16 amino acids. The V gene end was trimmed by 7 bases and the J gene end by 2 bases; junction bases not matched to a gene: 10. Germline V lookup: CDR1 SNHLY, CDR2 FYNNEI. The CDR3 protein is CASKRGQGRSTDTQYF. CDR3 sequence (DNA): TGTGCCAGCAAGAGGGGACAGGGACGTTCCACAGATACGCAGTATTTT.

CDR3 in amino acids: CASRSGTGVGYTF. DNA of the CDR3: TGTGCCAGCAGAAGCGGGACAGGGGTCGGCTACACCTTC. The V and J genes are TRBV6-1 and TRBJ1-2; 10 nucleotides agree with TRBD1. The CDR3 sequence is 13 residues long. Germline CDR1 MNHNS, CDR2 SASEGT. The junction had 6 bases not matched to a gene; V was cut back by 6 bases and J by 8 bases.

This clone has more than one count but fewer than ten. The genes are TRBV19 and TRBJ1-1; 8 nucleotides align to TRBD1. The ends lost 5 bases at V and 5 bases at J; junction bases unmatched: 7. The CDR3 consists of 14 residues. CDR1 LNHDA and CDR2 SQIVND come from the germline V gene (reference sequence). The CDR3 bases are TGTGCCAGTAGTTCAGTGGACAGGGAAACTGAAGCTTTCTTT. It is translated as CASSSVDRETEAFF.

The chain has TRBV27 and TRBJ2-6, with 7 bases identical to TRBD1. With V trimmed by 5 bases and J by 8 bases, 3 bases remained unmatched. Germline V gene lookup returns CDR1 MNHEY and CDR2 SMNVEV (reference sequence). The CDR3 loop spans 13 amino acids. CDR3 nucleotide sequence: TGTGCCAGCAGTAACAGGGGTACCAACGTCCTGACTTTC. Translation gives CASSNRGTNVLTF. Full variable domain (remainder filled in from reference TRBV27 and TRBJ2-6): EAQVTQNPRYLITVTGKKLTVTCSQNMNHEYMSWYRQDPGLGLRQIYYSMNVEVTDKGDVPEGYKVSRKEKRNFPLILESPSPNQTSLYFCASSNRGTNVLTFGAGSRLTVL.